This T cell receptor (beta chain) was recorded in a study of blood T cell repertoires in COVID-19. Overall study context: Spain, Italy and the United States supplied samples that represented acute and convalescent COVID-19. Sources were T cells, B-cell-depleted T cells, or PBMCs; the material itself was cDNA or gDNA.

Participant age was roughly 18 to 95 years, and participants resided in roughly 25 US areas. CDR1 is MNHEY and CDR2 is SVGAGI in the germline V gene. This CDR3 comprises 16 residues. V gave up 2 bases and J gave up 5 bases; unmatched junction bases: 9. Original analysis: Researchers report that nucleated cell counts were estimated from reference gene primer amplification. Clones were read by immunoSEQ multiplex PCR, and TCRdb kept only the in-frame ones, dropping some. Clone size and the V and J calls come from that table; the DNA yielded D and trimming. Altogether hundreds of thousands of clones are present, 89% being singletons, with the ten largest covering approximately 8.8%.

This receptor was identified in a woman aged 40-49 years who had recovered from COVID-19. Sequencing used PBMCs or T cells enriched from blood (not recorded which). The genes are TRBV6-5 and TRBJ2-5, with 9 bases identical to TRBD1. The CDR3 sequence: CASSYHSGQGGETQYF. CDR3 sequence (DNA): TGTGCCAGCAGTTACCACTCGGGACAGGGTGGGGAGACCCAGTACTTC.